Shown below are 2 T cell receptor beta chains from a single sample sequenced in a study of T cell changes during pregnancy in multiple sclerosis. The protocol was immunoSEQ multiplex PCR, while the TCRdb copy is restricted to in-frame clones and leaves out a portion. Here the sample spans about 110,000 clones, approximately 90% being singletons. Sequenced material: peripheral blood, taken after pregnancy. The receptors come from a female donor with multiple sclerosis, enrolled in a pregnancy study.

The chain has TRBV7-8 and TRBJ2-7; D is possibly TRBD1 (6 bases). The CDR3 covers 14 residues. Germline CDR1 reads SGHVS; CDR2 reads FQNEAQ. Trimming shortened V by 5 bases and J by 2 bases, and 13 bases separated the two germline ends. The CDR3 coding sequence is TGTGCCAGCAGCACAGGACAGCTTACCTACGAGCAGTACTTC. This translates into CASSTGQLTYEQYF.

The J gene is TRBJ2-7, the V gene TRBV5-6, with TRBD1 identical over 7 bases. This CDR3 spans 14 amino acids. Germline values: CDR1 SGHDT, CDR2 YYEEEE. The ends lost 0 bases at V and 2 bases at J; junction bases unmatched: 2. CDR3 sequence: CASSLGGTAYEQYF. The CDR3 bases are TGTGCCAGCAGCTTGGGGGGGACAGCCTACGAGCAGTACTTC.